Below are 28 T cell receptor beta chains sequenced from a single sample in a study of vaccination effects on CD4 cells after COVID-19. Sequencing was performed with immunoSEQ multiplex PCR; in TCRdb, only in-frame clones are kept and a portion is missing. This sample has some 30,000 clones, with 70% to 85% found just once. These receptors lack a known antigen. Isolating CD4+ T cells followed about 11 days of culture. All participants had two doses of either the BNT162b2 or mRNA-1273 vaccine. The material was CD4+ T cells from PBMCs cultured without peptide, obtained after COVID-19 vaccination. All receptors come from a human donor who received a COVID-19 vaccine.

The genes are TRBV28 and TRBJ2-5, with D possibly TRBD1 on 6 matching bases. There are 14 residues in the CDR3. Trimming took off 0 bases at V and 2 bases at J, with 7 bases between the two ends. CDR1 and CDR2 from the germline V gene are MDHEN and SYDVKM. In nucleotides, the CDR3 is TGTGCCAGCAGTTTATGGACAGGTCAAGAGACCCAGTACTTC. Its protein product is CASSLWTGQETQYF.

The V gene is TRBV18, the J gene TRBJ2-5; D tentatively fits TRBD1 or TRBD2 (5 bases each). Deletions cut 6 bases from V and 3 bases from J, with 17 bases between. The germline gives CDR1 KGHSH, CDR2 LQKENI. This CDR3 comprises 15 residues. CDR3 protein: CASSPRTGTEETQYF. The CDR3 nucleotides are TGTGCCAGCTCCCCCAGGACCGGGACGGAAGAGACCCAGTACTTC.

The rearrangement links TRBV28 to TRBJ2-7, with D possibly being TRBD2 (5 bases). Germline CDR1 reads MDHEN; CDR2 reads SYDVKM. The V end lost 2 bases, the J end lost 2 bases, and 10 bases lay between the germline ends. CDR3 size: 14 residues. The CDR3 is CASSLGSFTYEQYF. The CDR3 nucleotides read TGTGCCAGCAGTTTAGGGAGCTTTACCTACGAGCAGTACTTC.

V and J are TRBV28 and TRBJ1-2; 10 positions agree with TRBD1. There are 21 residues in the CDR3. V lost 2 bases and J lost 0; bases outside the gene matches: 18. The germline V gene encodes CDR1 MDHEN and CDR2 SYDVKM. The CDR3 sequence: CASSLPSRDRGMAVTNYGYTF. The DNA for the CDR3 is TGTGCCAGCAGTTTACCCTCCCGGGACAGGGGCATGGCCGTGACTAACTATGGCTACACCTTC.

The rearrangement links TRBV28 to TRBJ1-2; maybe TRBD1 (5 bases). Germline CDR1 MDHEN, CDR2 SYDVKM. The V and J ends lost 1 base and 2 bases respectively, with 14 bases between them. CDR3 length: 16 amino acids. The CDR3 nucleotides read TGTGCCAGCAGTTTATACCATGGGACGGCCAACTATGGCTACACCTTC. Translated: CASSLYHGTANYGYTF.

Here the CDR3 DNA reads TGTGCCAGCAGTGAGGTCCAGAACACTGAAGCTTTCTTT. Amino acid sequence: CASSEVQNTEAFF. The J gene is TRBJ1-1, the V gene TRBV6-1; D gene uncertain. CDR1 and CDR2 (germline): MNHNS, SASEGT. V gave up 3 bases and J gave up 1 base, with 6 bases separating them. The CDR3 sequence is 13 residues long.

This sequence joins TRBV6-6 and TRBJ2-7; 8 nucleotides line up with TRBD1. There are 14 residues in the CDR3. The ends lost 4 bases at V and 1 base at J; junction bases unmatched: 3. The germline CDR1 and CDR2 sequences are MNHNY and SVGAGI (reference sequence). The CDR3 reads CASSSGQGSYEQYF. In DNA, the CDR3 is TGTGCCAGCAGTTCCGGACAGGGTTCCTACGAGCAGTACTTC.

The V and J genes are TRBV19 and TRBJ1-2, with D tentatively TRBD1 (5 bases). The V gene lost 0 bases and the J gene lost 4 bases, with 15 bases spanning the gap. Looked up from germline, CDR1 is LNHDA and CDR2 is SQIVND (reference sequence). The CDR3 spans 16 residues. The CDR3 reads CASSIDHSQGLYGYTF. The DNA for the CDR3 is TGTGCCAGTAGTATAGACCACTCCCAGGGCCTCTATGGCTACACCTTC.

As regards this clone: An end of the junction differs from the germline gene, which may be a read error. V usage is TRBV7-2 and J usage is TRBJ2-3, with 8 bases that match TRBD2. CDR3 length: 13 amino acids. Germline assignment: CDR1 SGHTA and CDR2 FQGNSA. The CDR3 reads CASSLYSGTRLDF. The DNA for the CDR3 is TGTGCCAGCAGCCTGTATAGCGGGACCCGCTTGGATTTT.

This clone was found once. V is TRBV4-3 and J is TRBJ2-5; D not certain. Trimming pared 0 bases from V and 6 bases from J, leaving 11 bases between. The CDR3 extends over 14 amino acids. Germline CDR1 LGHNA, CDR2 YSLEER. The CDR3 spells CASSQDWLGKTQYF. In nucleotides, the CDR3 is TGCGCCAGCAGCCAAGATTGGTTGGGGAAGACCCAGTACTTC.

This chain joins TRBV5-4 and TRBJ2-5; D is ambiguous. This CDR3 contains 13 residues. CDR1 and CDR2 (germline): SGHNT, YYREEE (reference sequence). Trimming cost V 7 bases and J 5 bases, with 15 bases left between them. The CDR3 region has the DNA TGTGCCAGCGGGGTTAAGGGCCGGGAGACCCAGTACTTC. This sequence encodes CASGVKGRETQYF.

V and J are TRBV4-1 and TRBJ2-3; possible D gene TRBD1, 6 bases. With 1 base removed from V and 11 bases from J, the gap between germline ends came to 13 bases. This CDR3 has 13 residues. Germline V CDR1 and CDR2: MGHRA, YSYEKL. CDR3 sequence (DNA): TGCGCCAGCAGCCAAGTAGGGGGTCACGGGCAGTATTTT. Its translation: CASSQVGGHGQYF.

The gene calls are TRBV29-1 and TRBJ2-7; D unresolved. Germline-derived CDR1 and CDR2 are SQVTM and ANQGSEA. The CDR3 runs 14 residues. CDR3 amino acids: CSFKTRAADYEQYF. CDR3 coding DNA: TGCAGTTTCAAAACACGGGCGGCGGACTACGAGCAGTACTTC.

This CDR3 reads CASSISGGGQGFYEQYF. The CDR3 DNA follows: TGTGCCAGCAGCATCTCGGGGGGGGGACAGGGGTTCTACGAGCAGTACTTC. The chain combines TRBV21-1 with TRBJ2-7; the table names TRBD1, a call not compared with the DNA. TRBV21-1 is a recognized pseudogene. This CDR3 has 17 amino acids.

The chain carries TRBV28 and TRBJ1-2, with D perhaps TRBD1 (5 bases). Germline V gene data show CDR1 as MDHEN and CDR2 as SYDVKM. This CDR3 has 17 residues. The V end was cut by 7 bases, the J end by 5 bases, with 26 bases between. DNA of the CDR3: TGTGCCAGCAACAACAGGATCTCAAAAGCCACGGCGTATGGCTACACCTTC. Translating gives CASNNRISKATAYGYTF.

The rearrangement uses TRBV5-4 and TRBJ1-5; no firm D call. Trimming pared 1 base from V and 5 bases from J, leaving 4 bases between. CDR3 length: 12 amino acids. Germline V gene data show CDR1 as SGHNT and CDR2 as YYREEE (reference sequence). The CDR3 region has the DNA TGTGCCAGCAGCTTGCTCGATCAGCCCCAGCATTTT. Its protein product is CASSLLDQPQHF.

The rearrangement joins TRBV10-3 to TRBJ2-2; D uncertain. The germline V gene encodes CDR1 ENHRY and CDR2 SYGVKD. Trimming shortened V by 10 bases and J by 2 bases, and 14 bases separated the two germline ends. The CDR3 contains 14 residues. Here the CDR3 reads CATQKTDNTGELFF. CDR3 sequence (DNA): TGTGCCACCCAGAAGACCGATAACACCGGGGAGCTGTTTTTT.

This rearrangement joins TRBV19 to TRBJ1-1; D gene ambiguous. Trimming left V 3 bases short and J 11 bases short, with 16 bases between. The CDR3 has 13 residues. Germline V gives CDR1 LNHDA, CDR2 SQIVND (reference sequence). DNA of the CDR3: TGTGCCAGTAGTATGGCAACCCCGCCGCGCGCTTTCTTT. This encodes CASSMATPPRAFF.

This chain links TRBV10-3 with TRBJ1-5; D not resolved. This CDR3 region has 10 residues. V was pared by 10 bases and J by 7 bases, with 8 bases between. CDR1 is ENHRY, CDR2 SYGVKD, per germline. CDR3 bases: TGTGCCACCCAGGAACAGCCCCAGCATTTT. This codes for CATQEQPQHF.

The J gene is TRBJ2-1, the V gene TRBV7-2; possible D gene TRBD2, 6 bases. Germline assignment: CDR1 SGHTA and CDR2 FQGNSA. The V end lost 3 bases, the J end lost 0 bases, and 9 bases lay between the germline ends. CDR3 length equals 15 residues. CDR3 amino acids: CASSLTSSSYNEQFF. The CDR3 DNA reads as TGTGCCAGCAGCTTGACTAGTTCCTCCTACAATGAGCAGTTCTTC.

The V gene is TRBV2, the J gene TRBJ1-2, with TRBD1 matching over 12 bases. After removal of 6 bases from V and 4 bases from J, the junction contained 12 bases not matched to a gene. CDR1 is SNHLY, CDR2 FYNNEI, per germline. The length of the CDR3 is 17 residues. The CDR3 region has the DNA TGTGCCAGCAGAACCGGGACAGGGGGCCGGTGGGGCTATGGCTACACCTTC. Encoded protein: CASRTGTGGRWGYGYTF. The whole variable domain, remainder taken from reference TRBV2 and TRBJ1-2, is EPEVTQTPSHQVTQMGQEVILRCVPISNHLYFYWYRQILGQKVEFLVSFYNNEISEKSEIFDDQFSVERPDGSNFTLKIRSTKLEDSAMYFCASRTGTGGRWGYGYTFGSGTRLTVV.

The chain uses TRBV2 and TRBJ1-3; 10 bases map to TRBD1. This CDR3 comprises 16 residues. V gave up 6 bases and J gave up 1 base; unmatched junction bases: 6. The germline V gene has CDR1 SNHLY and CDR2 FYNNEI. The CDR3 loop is CASRTRDRGSGNTIYF. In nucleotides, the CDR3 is TGTGCCAGCAGAACCCGGGACAGGGGTTCTGGAAACACCATATATTTT.

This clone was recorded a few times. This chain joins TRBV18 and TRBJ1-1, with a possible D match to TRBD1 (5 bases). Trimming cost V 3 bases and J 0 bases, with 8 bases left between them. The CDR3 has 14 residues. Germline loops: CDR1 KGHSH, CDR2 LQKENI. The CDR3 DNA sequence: TGTGCCAGCTCACCTCAGGGCCTGAACACTGAAGCTTTCTTT. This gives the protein CASSPQGLNTEAFF.

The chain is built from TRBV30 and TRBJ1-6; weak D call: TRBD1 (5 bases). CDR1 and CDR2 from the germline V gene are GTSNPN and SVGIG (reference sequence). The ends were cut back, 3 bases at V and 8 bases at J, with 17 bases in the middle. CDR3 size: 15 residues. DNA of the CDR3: TGTGCCTGGAGAGTCCGGGGCCGAGCTTATTCACCCCTCCACTTT. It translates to CAWRVRGRAYSPLHF.

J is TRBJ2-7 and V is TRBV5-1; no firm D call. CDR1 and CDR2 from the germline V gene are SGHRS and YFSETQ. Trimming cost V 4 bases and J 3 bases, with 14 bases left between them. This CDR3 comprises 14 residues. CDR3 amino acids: CASSPVGEHYEQYF. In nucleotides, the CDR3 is TGCGCCAGCAGCCCCGTTGGGGAACACTACGAGCAGTACTTC.

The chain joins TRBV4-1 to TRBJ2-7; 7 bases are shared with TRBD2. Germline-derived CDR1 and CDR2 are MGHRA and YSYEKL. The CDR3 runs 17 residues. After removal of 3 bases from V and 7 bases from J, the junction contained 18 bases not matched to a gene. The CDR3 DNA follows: TGCGCCAGCAGCCAGCTCGAGGAATGGGACTATCTCCCTGAGCAGTACTTC. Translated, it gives CASSQLEEWDYLPEQYF.

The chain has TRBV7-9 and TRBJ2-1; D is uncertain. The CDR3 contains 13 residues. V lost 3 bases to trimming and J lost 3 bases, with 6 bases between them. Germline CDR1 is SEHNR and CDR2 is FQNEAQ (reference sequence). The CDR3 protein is CASSFLSYNEQFF. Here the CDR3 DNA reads TGTGCCAGCAGCTTCCTTAGCTACAATGAGCAGTTCTTC.

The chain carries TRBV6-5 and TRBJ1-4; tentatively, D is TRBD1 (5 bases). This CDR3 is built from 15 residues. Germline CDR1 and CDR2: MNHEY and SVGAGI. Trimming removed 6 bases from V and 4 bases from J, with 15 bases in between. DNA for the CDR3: TGTGCCAGCAGCTACCAGTCGAGGGGTAATGAAAAACTGTTTTTT. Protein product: CASSYQSRGNEKLFF.